The 13 T cell receptor beta chains below come from one sample, sequenced in a study of blood T cell repertoires in COVID-19. Using immunoSEQ multiplex PCR, the repertoire was profiled, and TCRdb retains in-frame clones only, with some absent. Here the sample spans 120,000 or so clones, 81% being singletons. Sequenced input: peripheral blood. The source of these receptors is a man aged 25-40 years with COVID-19, enrolled during active disease.

The chain is built from TRBV24-1 and TRBJ2-5, with 7 nucleotides matching TRBD2. The CDR3 runs to 18 residues. Germline V gene lookup returns CDR1 KGHDR and CDR2 SFDVKD. V was pared by 0 bases and J by 0 bases, with 9 bases of the junction left unmatched. CDR3 in amino acids: CATSDLSSRGGDQETQYF. For the CDR3, the DNA is TGTGCCACCAGTGATTTGTCTAGCCGGGGAGGGGACCAAGAGACCCAGTACTTC.

The chain employs TRBV29-1 and TRBJ2-2; 9 positions match TRBD1. V was pared by 0 bases and J by 0 bases, with 2 bases of the junction left unmatched. Germline CDR1 is SQVTM and CDR2 is ANQGSEA. The CDR3 is 16 residues long. The CDR3 nucleotides read TGCAGCGTTGAAGAATGGGACAGGGCGAACACCGGGGAGCTGTTTTTT. Its translation: CSVEEWDRANTGELFF.

This chain uses TRBV23-1 with TRBJ1-4, with a possible D match to TRBD1 (6 bases). TRBV23-1 is placed among ORFs of uncertain function. The CDR3 runs 15 residues. Trimming shortened V by 0 bases and J by 7 bases, and 12 bases separated the two germline ends. CDR3: CASSQSTGSSEKLFF. CDR3 in DNA: TGCGCCAGCAGTCAATCCACAGGGTCCAGTGAAAAACTGTTTTTT.

This clone was detected only a few times. The chain combines TRBV4-1 with TRBJ1-2; D perhaps matches TRBD1 (6 bases). Looked up from germline, CDR1 is MGHRA and CDR2 is YSYEKL. V lost 0 bases and J 3 bases, leaving 14 bases between the germline ends. This CDR3 is built from 16 residues. The DNA for the CDR3 is TGCGCCAGCAGCCAAGATCCCGCAGGGGTTTACTATGGCTACACCTTC. This encodes CASSQDPAGVYYGYTF.

The V gene is TRBV14, the J gene TRBJ1-4, with D possibly being TRBD1 (5 bases). The germline CDR1 and CDR2 sequences are SGHDN and FVKESK. The CDR3 extends over 14 amino acids. V shed 6 bases and J shed 8 bases, with 16 bases lying between them. CDR3 DNA sequence: TGTGCCAGCAGACCGGGAGGGGCAGGGGAAAAACTGTTTTTT. It codes for CASRPGGAGEKLFF.

The gene calls are TRBV6-1 and TRBJ1-6; D remains unclear. Germline CDR1 and CDR2: MNHNS and SASEGT. Deletions cut 1 base from V and 8 bases from J, with 9 bases between. The CDR3 spans 14 residues. CDR3 coding DNA: TGTGCCAGCAGTGAAGGTTCGGTAGATTCACCCCTCCACTTT. Its protein product is CASSEGSVDSPLHF.

DNA for the CDR3: TGTGCCAGCAGCTTGGGTTTAGCGGGAGGAATCTACGAGCAGTACTTC. Protein sequence: CASSLGLAGGIYEQYF. The chain joins TRBV5-4 to TRBJ2-7, with TRBD2 identical over 10 bases. Germline CDR1 SGHNT, CDR2 YYREEE (reference sequence). The CDR3 is 16 residues long. V lost 0 bases, J lost 3 bases, and 6 bases stayed unmatched.

The genes are TRBV5-4 and TRBJ1-2; 7 bases fit TRBD1. Per germline, CDR1 SGHNT and CDR2 YYREEE (reference sequence). Germline trimming cut 4 bases from V and 5 bases from J; bases unmatched to any gene: 8. The CDR3 has 14 residues. CDR3 nucleotide sequence: TGTGCCAGCAGCACCGGGACAGCAGTTTATGGCTACACCTTC. As protein: CASSTGTAVYGYTF.

The rearrangement links TRBV11-3 to TRBJ1-4; no clear D gene. With 2 bases removed from V and 0 bases from J, the gap between germline ends came to 13 bases. The length of the CDR3 is 17 residues. Germline assignment: CDR1 SGHNT and CDR2 YENEEA. The CDR3 nucleotides are TGTGCCAGCAGCTTATCTCCAGGAACCACAACTAATGAAAAACTGTTTTTT. As protein: CASSLSPGTTTNEKLFF. Full variable domain (outside the CDR3, taken from reference TRBV11-3 and TRBJ1-4): EAGVVQSPRYKIIEKKQPVAFWCNPISGHNTLYWYLQNLGQGPELLIRYENEEAVDDSQLPKDRFSAERLKGVDSTLKIQPAELGDSAVYLCASSLSPGTTTNEKLFFGSGTQLSVL.

The genes are TRBV18 and TRBJ2-4; D call uncertain. V shed 4 bases and J shed 0 bases, with 13 bases lying between them. Looked up from germline, CDR1 is KGHSH and CDR2 is LQKENI. CDR3 size: 16 residues. The CDR3 region is CASSQGANLAKNIQYF. Here the CDR3 DNA reads TGTGCCAGCTCACAAGGAGCGAACCTAGCCAAAAACATTCAGTACTTC.

This chain uses TRBV24-1 with TRBJ2-1, with 9 bases matching TRBD2. CDR1 and CDR2 from the germline V gene are KGHDR and SFDVKD. Trimming at V came to 4 bases and at J to 5 bases, leaving 8 bases not matched to a gene. This CDR3 has 16 amino acids. The CDR3 DNA reads TGTGCCACCAGTGACGGTAGCGGGGGACGAAACAATGAGCAGTTCTTC. This encodes CATSDGSGGRNNEQFF.

V gene TRBV4-1 combines with J gene TRBJ2-5; D unclear. Trimming removed 1 base from V and 2 bases from J, with 8 bases in between. This CDR3 has 14 amino acids. The V gene's germline CDR1 is MGHRA and CDR2 YSYEKL. The CDR3 spells CASSQGAEQETQYF. In DNA, the CDR3 is TGCGCCAGCAGCCAAGGGGCAGAGCAAGAGACCCAGTACTTC.

V is TRBV5-4 and J is TRBJ2-7, with TRBD1 matching over 8 bases. The germline V gene encodes CDR1 SGHNT and CDR2 YYREEE (reference sequence). The V and J ends lost 0 bases and 4 bases, in that order; junction bases with no gene match: 6. CDR3 size: 15 residues. This CDR3 reads CASSLAPGGVYEQYF. In DNA, the CDR3 is TGTGCCAGCAGCTTGGCCCCAGGGGGCGTTTACGAGCAGTACTTC. The full variable domain, with the rest looked up from reference TRBV5-4 and TRBJ2-7, is ETGVTQSPTHLIKTRGQQVTLRCSSQSGHNTVSWYQQALGQGPQFIFQYYREEENGRGNFPPRFSGLQFPNYSSELNVNALELDDSALYLCASSLAPGGVYEQYFGPGTRLTVT.